A single sample gave rise to the 18 T cell receptor beta chains below, sequenced in a study of CD8 T cells in ankylosing spondylitis. In TCRdb, the 5' RACE reads were re-called with MiXCR into one record per CDR3 protein. The data hold about 340,000 distinct CDR3 sequences, with over 12% observed a single time. The sequenced material came from blood, either unsorted or a sorted T cell fraction (not recorded which). All receptors derive from a male donor with ankylosing spondylitis or in good health (not recorded which).

In this sample, this clonotype turned up a few times. This sequence joins TRBV4-2 and TRBJ2-7; either TRBD1 or TRBD2 may supply D (7 bases each). Germline CDR1 LGHNA, CDR2 YNFKEQ. The V and J ends lost 0 bases and 1 base respectively, with 10 bases between them. The CDR3 covers 15 residues. The CDR3 bases are TGTGCCAGCAGCCAAGATCAGGGGGGGTCCTACGAGCAGTACTTC. It is translated as CASSQDQGGSYEQYF.

The chain combines TRBV11-2 with TRBJ1-2; tentatively, D is TRBD1 (5 bases). Germline V lookup: CDR1 SGHAT, CDR2 FQNNGV. The CDR3 extends over 14 amino acids. V shed 1 base and J shed 3 bases, with 9 bases lying between them. CDR3 loop: CASSLGLGDYGYTF. The CDR3, as DNA: TGTGCCAGCAGCTTAGGGCTGGGGGACTATGGCTACACCTTC.

The rearrangement joins TRBV7-9 to TRBJ2-2; a weak D match, TRBD2 (6 bases). The V and J ends lost 7 bases and 5 bases respectively, with 14 bases between them. Germline V gene data show CDR1 as SEHNR and CDR2 as FQNEAQ (reference sequence). The CDR3 runs to 14 residues. The CDR3 sequence: CASTLTSGTGELFF. The DNA of the CDR3 is TGTGCCAGCACCCTGACTAGTGGGACCGGGGAGCTGTTTTTT. The full variable domain, completed using reference TRBV7-9 and TRBJ2-2, is DTGVSQNPRHKITKRGQNVTFRCDPISEHNRLYWYRQTLGQGPEFLTYFQNEAQLEKSRLLSDRFSAERPKGSFSTLEIQRTEQGDSAMYLCASTLTSGTGELFFGEGSRLTVL.

The V and J genes are TRBV12-3 or TRBV12-4 and TRBJ1-4, with D uncertain. V shed 7 bases and J shed 7 bases, with 19 bases lying between them. The CDR3 runs to 15 residues. The CDR3 spells CASTLSEGFLEKLFF. The CDR3 DNA sequence: TGTGCCAGCACCTTGAGCGAAGGGTTTCTTGAAAAACTGTTTTTT.

This clonotype showed up just a few times. J is TRBJ1-4 and V is TRBV12-3 or TRBV12-4; possibly TRBD1 for D (5 bases). The ends were cut back, 5 bases at V and 3 bases at J, with 13 bases in the middle. The CDR3 length is 15 residues. The CDR3 bases are TGTGCCAGCAGTCGCCAGGGTTGGGCTAATGAAAAACTGTTTTTT. Protein: CASSRQGWANEKLFF.

The chain joins TRBV2 to TRBJ2-5, with 7 nucleotides matching TRBD1. The CDR3 contains 14 residues. The V gene's germline CDR1 is SNHLY and CDR2 FYNNEI. Trimming took 4 bases from V and 5 from J; bases not matched to a gene: 7. The CDR3 sequence is CASSGTTGAETQYF. In DNA form, the CDR3 reads TGTGCCAGCAGTGGGACCACAGGGGCTGAGACCCAGTACTTC.

This clonotype appeared many times. V usage is TRBV4-2 and J usage is TRBJ2-3; D unclear. From germline, CDR1 is LGHNA and CDR2 YNFKEQ. V lost 1 base and J 1 base, leaving 12 bases between the germline ends. This CDR3 has 16 amino acids. The CDR3 DNA sequence: TGTGCCAGCAGCCAAGGTCTTGGCCAAGGCACAGATACGCAGTATTTT. Its protein product is CASSQGLGQGTDTQYF.

CDR3 loop: CASSLGGIDTQYF. The CDR3 nucleotides are TGTGCCAGCAGCTTGGGGGGGATCGATACGCAGTATTTT. V is TRBV5-5 and J is TRBJ2-3; the D call may be TRBD1 or TRBD2 (5 bases each). The CDR3 sequence is 13 residues long. The V and J ends lost 0 bases and 6 bases respectively, with 8 bases between them. Germline V gives CDR1 SGHKS, CDR2 YYEKEE (reference sequence).

The chain couples TRBV20-1 to TRBJ2-1, with 16 bases identical to TRBD2. This CDR3 spans 18 amino acids. The V segment lost 5 bases and the J segment 8 bases; nucleotides outside the gene matches: 15. Germline V gene sequence: CDR1 DFQATT, CDR2 SNEGSKA (reference sequence). CDR3 amino acids: CSASPFGTSGRADHEQFF. The CDR3 DNA reads as TGCAGTGCTTCACCCTTCGGGACTAGCGGGAGGGCCGACCATGAGCAGTTCTTC.

The V call is TRBV12-3 or TRBV12-4, the J call TRBJ2-1, with TRBD1 as a possible D gene (5 bases). V shed 3 bases and J shed 4 bases, with 13 bases lying between them. This CDR3 has 15 residues. CDR3 sequence (DNA): TGTGCCAGCAGTTTCCAGGGAATTTGGTACAATGAGCAGTTCTTC. Its translation is CASSFQGIWYNEQFF.

This clonotype turned up a few times. The chain uses TRBV5-8 and TRBJ1-4; weak D call: TRBD1 (6 bases). The V gene's germline CDR1 is SGHTS and CDR2 YDEGEE. Deletions cut 2 bases from V and 7 bases from J, with 18 bases between. The CDR3 extends over 16 amino acids. CDR3 nucleotides: TGTGCCAGCAGCTTAGTCTGGGGGGCGATTGGTGAAAAACTGTTTTTT. The encoded protein is CASSLVWGAIGEKLFF.

This clonotype was seen a few times. The chain is built from TRBV6-1 and TRBJ1-2; possible D gene TRBD1, 6 bases. CDR3 length: 13 amino acids. Germline V CDR1 and CDR2: MNHNS, SASEGT. The germline V and J ends were trimmed by 10 bases and 4 bases, with 16 bases remaining between them. CDR3 DNA: TGTGCCACCCAAGGGGGACGTGGCTATGGCTACACCTTC. It translates to CATQGGRGYGYTF.

This clonotype was detected many times. CDR3 loop: CASSLFAGPDTQYF. CDR3 sequence (DNA): TGCGCCAGCAGCTTGTTTGCGGGGCCAGATACGCAGTATTTT. The chain couples TRBV5-1 to TRBJ2-3, with D perhaps TRBD2 (6 bases). V was shortened by 1 base and J by 4 bases, with 10 bases between the two germline ends. Germline assignment: CDR1 SGHRS and CDR2 YFSETQ. This CDR3 region has 14 residues.

This chain uses TRBV12-3 or TRBV12-4 with TRBJ1-1, with 9 positions matching TRBD1. CDR3 length: 16 amino acids. With V trimmed by 5 bases and J by 4 bases, 11 bases remained unmatched. CDR3 residues: CASSPSLGQGTTEAFF. The CDR3, as DNA: TGTGCCAGCAGTCCCTCACTCGGACAGGGGACCACTGAAGCTTTCTTT.

V usage is TRBV3-1 and J usage is TRBJ2-2, with D possibly TRBD1 on 5 matching bases. Germline CDR1 LGHDT, CDR2 YNNKEL (reference sequence). The CDR3 is 12 residues long. Trimming shortened V by 4 bases and J by 10 bases, and 10 bases separated the two germline ends. This CDR3 reads CASSRQSAELFF. The DNA of the CDR3 is TGTGCCAGCAGCCGACAGAGCGCGGAGCTGTTTTTT.

The CDR3 is CASRRDRGSGTEAFF. In DNA, the CDR3 is TGCGCCAGCAGGCGGGACAGGGGGTCTGGCACTGAAGCTTTCTTT. The chain employs TRBV5-1 and TRBJ1-1, with 11 positions matching TRBD1. Germline CDR1 reads SGHRS; CDR2 reads YFSETQ. The length of the CDR3 is 15 residues. V trimming: 5 bases; J trimming: 4 bases; junction bases outside the gene matches: 7.

This clonotype was seen a handful of times. The rearrangement links TRBV20-1 to TRBJ2-1; TRBD2 matches at 9 bases. J was trimmed by 6 bases and V by 6 bases; bases with no gene match: 12. The germline gives CDR1 DFQATT, CDR2 SNEGSKA (reference sequence). The CDR3 has 15 amino acids. Here the CDR3 reads CSALAGSGPGNEQFF. As DNA, the CDR3 is TGCAGTGCGCTAGCGGGATCCGGCCCTGGCAATGAGCAGTTCTTC.

CDR3 nucleotide sequence: TGCAGTGCTAGCTGGCAGGGAAGCCACGAGCAGTACTTC. This translates into CSASWQGSHEQYF. V gene TRBV20-1 combines with J gene TRBJ2-7, with D possibly being TRBD1 (5 bases). The CDR3 loop spans 13 amino acids. Germline V gene data show CDR1 as DFQATT and CDR2 as SNEGSKA (reference sequence). The V end lost 3 bases, the J end lost 5 bases, and 14 bases lay between the germline ends.